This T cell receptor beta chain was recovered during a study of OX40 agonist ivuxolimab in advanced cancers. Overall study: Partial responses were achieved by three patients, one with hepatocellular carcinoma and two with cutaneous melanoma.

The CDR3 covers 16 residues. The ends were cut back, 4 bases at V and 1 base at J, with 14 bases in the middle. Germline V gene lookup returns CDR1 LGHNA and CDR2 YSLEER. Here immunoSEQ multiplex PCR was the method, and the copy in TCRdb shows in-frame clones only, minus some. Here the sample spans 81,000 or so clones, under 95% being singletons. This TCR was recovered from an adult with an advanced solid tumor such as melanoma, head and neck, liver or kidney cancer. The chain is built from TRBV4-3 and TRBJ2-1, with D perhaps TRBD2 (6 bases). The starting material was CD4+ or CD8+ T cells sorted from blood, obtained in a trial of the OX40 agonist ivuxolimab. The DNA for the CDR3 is TGCGCCAGCAGCCCTCTAGGGCGGGGATCCTACAATGAGCAGTTCTTC. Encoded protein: CASSPLGRGSYNEQFF.